A selection of T cell receptor beta chains follows, all from one sample in a study of T cells in Graves' hyperthyroidism and ophthalmopathy. Via MiXCR, TCRdb re-called the multiplex PCR reads, giving one row per CDR3 protein. The table has around 800,000 distinct CDR3 sequences, 35% to 40% seen once. Source material: blood. The source is a man aged 18 to 29 with Graves' hyperthyroidism. Both conserved end residues are part of each CDR3. Each record gives: D gene, clone size, J gene, V gene, CDR3 protein, CDR3 DNA. A D gene is named only where the DNA matches it firmly. Some rows mark clone size as missing; the rest say once, few, many or name a class of expanded clone.

>.|many|TRBJ1-6|TRBV7-2
CASSLAWDLNSPLHF
TGTGCCAGCAGCTTAGCCTGGGACCTGAATTCACCCCTCCACTTT
>TRBD1|many|TRBJ1-1|TRBV14
CASSPRTGEAFF
TGTGCCAGTAGTCCACGGACAGGGGAAGCTTTCTTT
>.|many|TRBJ2-5|TRBV7-9
CASSLGEWETQYF
TGTGCCAGCAGCTTAGGGGAATGGGAGACCCAGTACTTC
>.|few|TRBJ1-1|TRBV5-1
CASKAGNGVNTEAFF
TGCGCCAGCAAAGCGGGGAACGGGGTGAACACTGAAGCTTTCTTT
>TRBD1|.|TRBJ2-7|TRBV18
CASSPSGTGSHEQYF
TGTGCCAGCTCACCCTCCGGGACAGGGAGCCACGAGCAGTACTTC
>TRBD1|few|TRBJ1-2|TRBV6-5
CASRGQVGYTF
TGTGCCAGCAGGGGACAGGTCGGCTACACCTTC
>TRBD2|.|TRBJ2-2|TRBV12-3/TRBV12-4
CASSLKTSGRTGELFF
TGTGCCAGCAGTCTCAAGACTAGCGGGAGGACCGGGGAGCTGTTTTTT
>TRBD2|.|TRBJ2-5|TRBV7-8
CASSLALLRPGLAGGQETQYF
TGTGCCAGCAGCTTAGCCCTTCTTCGTCCGGGACTAGCGGGAGGGCAAGAGACCCAGTACTTC
>.|.|TRBJ1-2|TRBV29-1
CSVNWAGLGEGYTF
TGCAGCGTTAACTGGGCAGGCCTAGGGGAGGGCTACACCTTC
>TRBD1|.|TRBJ1-2|TRBV15
CATSRDLREGQNYGYTF
TGTGCCACCAGCAGAGATCTCCGAGAGGGACAGAACTATGGCTACACCTTC
>.|.|TRBJ2-5|TRBV20-1
CSASSGVGSETQYF
TGCAGTGCTAGTTCGGGTGTCGGTTCGGAGACCCAGTACTTC
>TRBD2|.|TRBJ2-7|TRBV7-9
CASSLPTSGIYGQYF
TGTGCCAGCAGCTTACCGACTAGCGGGATCTACGGGCAGTACTTC
>TRBD2|.|TRBJ2-2|TRBV9
CASSGTTHGTSPTGELFF
TGTGCCAGCAGTGGCACCACACACGGGACTAGCCCAACCGGGGAGCTGTTTTTT
>.|many|TRBJ1-2|TRBV2
CAGAQGLELYGYTF
TGTGCCGGAGCACAGGGATTGGAGCTCTATGGCTACACCTTC
>TRBD1|few|TRBJ1-2|TRBV4-1
CASSSTGAPGYTF
TGCGCCAGCAGCTCGACAGGGGCTCCGGGCTACACCTTC
>.|.|TRBJ1-1|TRBV7-6
CASSLALYGQKNTEAFF
TGTGCCAGCAGCTTAGCGCTTTATGGACAGAAGAACACTGAAGCTTTCTTT